These T cell receptor beta chains were read from a single sample in a study of technical replicates of blood from a handful of donors. Clones were sequenced by immunoSEQ multiplex PCR, and TCRdb holds only the in-frame ones, with some missing. The repertoire holds tens of thousands of clones, with about nine tenths as singletons. The sample was PBMCs. The receptors come from a human donor in good health. Some clones in this sample may be carry-over from other donors' samples. CDR3s include the opening cysteine and the closing phenylalanine or tryptophan. Each record gives: clone size, D gene, J gene, V gene, CDR3 protein, CDR3 DNA. The D gene is left open where the match is weak. Part of the rows lack a size; the others show once, few, many or a class for expanded clones.

clone size: NA; D gene: NA; J gene: TRBJ2-2; V gene: TRBV7-9; CDR3 protein: CASRQPGAGELFF; CDR3 DNA: TGTGCCAGCAGGCAACCAGGGGCCGGGGAGCTGTTTTTT
clone size: few; D gene: TRBD1; J gene: TRBJ1-2; V gene: TRBV4-2; CDR3 protein: CASSQGFPGQTTLGYTF; CDR3 DNA: TGTGCCAGCAGCCAAGGTTTCCCGGGACAGACAACTCTAGGCTACACCTTC
clone size: NA; D gene: NA; J gene: TRBJ2-6; V gene: TRBV6-4; CDR3 protein: CASSDVAGAGANVLTF; CDR3 DNA: TGTGCCAGCAGTGACGTGGCAGGGGCTGGGGCCAACGTCCTGACTTTC
clone size: NA; D gene: TRBD2; J gene: TRBJ2-7; V gene: TRBV5-1; CDR3 protein: CASSFGGSGYEQYF; CDR3 DNA: TGCGCCAGCAGCTTTGGCGGGAGTGGATACGAGCAGTACTTC
clone size: NA; D gene: TRBD2; J gene: TRBJ2-7; V gene: TRBV7-9; CDR3 protein: CASSPSGRSYEQYF; CDR3 DNA: TGTGCCAGCAGCCCGAGCGGGAGATCATACGAGCAGTACTTC
clone size: NA; D gene: NA; J gene: TRBJ2-7; V gene: TRBV7-9; CDR3 protein: CASSPEAAYEQYF; CDR3 DNA: TGTGCCAGCAGCCCAGAGGCGGCCTACGAGCAGTACTTC
clone size: NA; D gene: NA; J gene: TRBJ2-2; V gene: TRBV5-1; CDR3 protein: CASSSHGGPTGELFF; CDR3 DNA: TGCGCCAGCAGCTCCCACGGGGGGCCCACCGGGGAGCTGTTTTTT
clone size: NA; D gene: NA; J gene: TRBJ1-2; V gene: TRBV7-9; CDR3 protein: CASSLASNTYYGYTF; CDR3 DNA: TGTGCCAGCAGCTTAGCCTCGAACACCTACTATGGCTACACCTTC
clone size: NA; D gene: TRBD2; J gene: TRBJ2-3; V gene: TRBV7-9; CDR3 protein: CASSLVAGGGTILTDTQYF; CDR3 DNA: TGTGCCAGCAGCCTTGTTGCGGGGGGCGGCACCATCCTCACAGATACGCAGTATTTT
clone size: NA; D gene: TRBD2; J gene: TRBJ2-5; V gene: TRBV2; CDR3 protein: CASSEAGRLAGETQYF; CDR3 DNA: TGTGCCAGCAGCGAAGCGGGGCGGCTAGCGGGAGAGACCCAGTACTTC
clone size: NA; D gene: NA; J gene: TRBJ1-2; V gene: TRBV10-3; CDR3 protein: CAISDGGVGYGYTF; CDR3 DNA: TGTGCCATCAGTGATGGAGGGGTCGGCTATGGCTACACCTTC
clone size: NA; D gene: NA; J gene: TRBJ1-2; V gene: TRBV6-5; CDR3 protein: CASSYADGSRGYTF; CDR3 DNA: TGTGCCAGCAGTTACGCCGACGGGTCTAGAGGCTACACCTTC
clone size: NA; D gene: TRBD1; J gene: TRBJ2-6; V gene: TRBV11-2; CDR3 protein: CASLSRDRSGANVLTF; CDR3 DNA: TGTGCCAGTCTGAGCCGGGACAGGTCTGGGGCCAACGTCCTGACTTTC
clone size: NA; D gene: NA; J gene: TRBJ1-1; V gene: TRBV5-1; CDR3 protein: CASSLAGDPNTEAFF; CDR3 DNA: TGCGCCAGCAGCTTGGCAGGTGATCCGAACACTGAAGCTTTCTTT
clone size: NA; D gene: NA; J gene: TRBJ1-5; V gene: TRBV7-6; CDR3 protein: CASSKLNQPQHF; CDR3 DNA: TGTGCCAGCAGCAAACTCAATCAGCCCCAGCATTTT
clone size: NA; D gene: TRBD2; J gene: TRBJ2-7; V gene: TRBV6-5; CDR3 protein: CASSQGGFLSYEQYF; CDR3 DNA: TGTGCCAGCAGCCAGGGAGGGTTTCTCTCCTACGAGCAGTACTTC
clone size: NA; D gene: TRBD2; J gene: TRBJ2-7; V gene: TRBV2; CDR3 protein: CASTRLAGDYEQYF; CDR3 DNA: TGTGCCAGCACTCGACTAGCGGGGGACTACGAGCAGTACTTC
clone size: NA; D gene: TRBD1; J gene: TRBJ1-2; V gene: TRBV10-2; CDR3 protein: CASSDAGQDGYTF; CDR3 DNA: TGCGCCAGCAGTGATGCCGGACAGGATGGCTACACCTTC
clone size: NA; D gene: NA; J gene: TRBJ2-2; V gene: TRBV4-3; CDR3 protein: CASSQTWTSGELFF; CDR3 DNA: TGCGCCAGCAGCCAAACATGGACTTCCGGGGAGCTGTTTTTT
clone size: NA; D gene: NA; J gene: TRBJ1-5; V gene: TRBV29-1; CDR3 protein: CSVGGAGNQPQHF; CDR3 DNA: TGCAGCGTGGGGGGGGCTGGCAATCAGCCCCAGCATTTT
clone size: NA; D gene: TRBD2; J gene: TRBJ2-7; V gene: TRBV7-8; CDR3 protein: CASSLAYRLAGGQEQYF; CDR3 DNA: TGTGCCAGCAGCTTAGCATACCGACTAGCGGGGGGGCAAGAGCAGTACTTC
clone size: NA; D gene: NA; J gene: TRBJ2-3; V gene: TRBV7-2; CDR3 protein: CASSPGGPADTQYF; CDR3 DNA: TGTGCCAGCAGCCCCGGAGGGCCGGCAGATACGCAGTATTTT
clone size: NA; D gene: NA; J gene: TRBJ2-5; V gene: TRBV12-5; CDR3 protein: CASGFRETQYF; CDR3 DNA: TGTGCTAGTGGGTTTCGGGAGACCCAGTACTTC
clone size: NA; D gene: TRBD2; J gene: TRBJ2-1; V gene: TRBV27; CDR3 protein: CASAGLGSNEQFF; CDR3 DNA: TGTGCCAGCGCTGGACTAGGGTCCAATGAGCAGTTCTTC
clone size: NA; D gene: NA; J gene: TRBJ2-1; V gene: TRBV4-2; CDR3 protein: CASSQVAASLSSYNEQFF; CDR3 DNA: TGTGCCAGCAGCCAAGTAGCGGCTAGCCTAAGCTCCTACAATGAGCAGTTCTTC
clone size: NA; D gene: TRBD1; J gene: TRBJ2-7; V gene: TRBV18; CDR3 protein: CASSRQGGEQYF; CDR3 DNA: TGTGCCAGCTCCCGACAGGGTGGGGAGCAGTACTTC
clone size: NA; D gene: TRBD1; J gene: TRBJ2-3; V gene: TRBV14; CDR3 protein: CASSPWTGSDTQYF; CDR3 DNA: TGTGCCAGCAGCCCCTGGACAGGGTCAGATACGCAGTATTTT
clone size: once; D gene: TRBD2; J gene: TRBJ2-7; V gene: TRBV6-1; CDR3 protein: CASSGASGTEHGEQYF; CDR3 DNA: TGTGCCAGCAGTGGGGCTAGCGGGACCGAGCATGGCGAGCAGTACTTC
clone size: NA; D gene: TRBD2; J gene: TRBJ2-2; V gene: TRBV5-8; CDR3 protein: CASSRGTRSGTGELFF; CDR3 DNA: TGTGCCAGCAGCAGAGGGACTAGATCGGGCACCGGGGAGCTGTTTTTT
clone size: NA; D gene: TRBD1; J gene: TRBJ1-1; V gene: TRBV7-2; CDR3 protein: CASSLETGYPEAFF; CDR3 DNA: TGTGCCAGCAGCTTAGAGACAGGGTATCCTGAAGCTTTCTTT
clone size: NA; D gene: TRBD1; J gene: TRBJ1-2; V gene: TRBV4-1; CDR3 protein: CASSLSGDRGIYGYTF; CDR3 DNA: TGCGCCAGCAGCCTATCCGGGGACAGGGGGATCTATGGCTACACCTTC
clone size: NA; D gene: NA; J gene: TRBJ2-5; V gene: TRBV11-1; CDR3 protein: CASRVSSRETQYF; CDR3 DNA: TGTGCCAGCCGTGTTTCAAGCCGAGAGACCCAGTACTTC
clone size: NA; D gene: TRBD2; J gene: TRBJ2-3; V gene: TRBV6-4; CDR3 protein: CASSTSGTDTQYF; CDR3 DNA: TGTGCCAGCTCGACTAGCGGGACAGATACGCAGTATTTT
clone size: NA; D gene: TRBD2; J gene: TRBJ2-2; V gene: TRBV6-1; CDR3 protein: CASSGLGAGGRGTGELFF; CDR3 DNA: TGTGCCAGCAGTGGCCTTGGAGCGGGGGGGCGAGGCACCGGGGAGCTGTTTTTT
clone size: NA; D gene: NA; J gene: TRBJ2-4; V gene: TRBV23-1; CDR3 protein: CASSQSKPTAEGRGRNLAKNIQYF; CDR3 DNA: TGCGCCAGCAGTCAATCGAAGCCCACGGCGGAGGGTAGGGGCCGTAATTTGGCCAAAAACATTCAGTACTTC
clone size: NA; D gene: TRBD1; J gene: TRBJ1-6; V gene: TRBV5-1; CDR3 protein: CASSLGDRASPLHF; CDR3 DNA: TGCGCCAGCAGCTTGGGGGACAGGGCTTCACCCCTCCACTTT
clone size: few; D gene: NA; J gene: TRBJ1-5; V gene: TRBV2; CDR3 protein: CASSGRGYSNQPQHF; CDR3 DNA: TGTGCCAGCAGTGGAAGAGGGTATAGCAATCAGCCCCAGCATTTT
clone size: NA; D gene: TRBD1; J gene: TRBJ2-4; V gene: TRBV19; CDR3 protein: CASSTTGLLAKNIQYF; CDR3 DNA: TGTGCCAGTAGTACGACAGGGTTACTAGCCAAAAACATTCAGTACTTC
clone size: NA; D gene: NA; J gene: TRBJ2-3; V gene: TRBV29-1; CDR3 protein: CSVEPGSGTDTQYF; CDR3 DNA: TGCAGCGTTGAGCCGGGGTCCGGCACAGATACGCAGTATTTT
clone size: NA; D gene: NA; J gene: TRBJ2-1; V gene: TRBV9; CDR3 protein: CASSVATPAGANEQFF; CDR3 DNA: TGTGCCAGCAGCGTAGCTACTCCGGCGGGCGCCAATGAGCAGTTCTTC
clone size: NA; D gene: NA; J gene: TRBJ2-5; V gene: TRBV20-1; CDR3 protein: CSARQQETQYF; CDR3 DNA: TGCAGTGCTAGACAGCAAGAGACCCAGTACTTC
clone size: NA; D gene: TRBD1; J gene: TRBJ2-3; V gene: TRBV7-3; CDR3 protein: CASSFAGGADTQYF; CDR3 DNA: TGTGCCAGCAGTTTCGCAGGGGGAGCAGATACGCAGTATTTT
clone size: once; D gene: NA; J gene: TRBJ1-1; V gene: TRBV11-2; CDR3 protein: CASSLGPNTEAFF; CDR3 DNA: TGTGCCAGCAGCTTAGGGCCGAACACTGAAGCTTTCTTT
clone size: NA; D gene: NA; J gene: TRBJ1-3; V gene: TRBV9; CDR3 protein: CASSMSGNTIYF; CDR3 DNA: TGTGCCAGCAGTATGTCTGGAAACACCATATATTTT
clone size: NA; D gene: TRBD2; J gene: TRBJ2-3; V gene: TRBV2; CDR3 protein: CASRGLAGTSTDTQYF; CDR3 DNA: TGTGCCAGCAGAGGACTAGCGGGAACGAGCACAGATACGCAGTATTTT
clone size: NA; D gene: NA; J gene: TRBJ1-1; V gene: TRBV2; CDR3 protein: CASSGQELLMNTEAFF; CDR3 DNA: TGTGCCAGCAGTGGACAGGAGCTATTAATGAACACTGAAGCTTTCTTT
clone size: NA; D gene: TRBD2; J gene: TRBJ2-1; V gene: TRBV7-3; CDR3 protein: CASSLTLGGRNYNEQFF; CDR3 DNA: TGTGCCAGCAGCTTAACTCTTGGCGGGAGAAACTACAATGAGCAGTTCTTC